This T cell receptor beta chain was sequenced in a study of blood T cell repertoires in COVID-19 (dated by TCRdb to 2019 to 2021). With respect to the entire study: For ImmuneRACE Cohort 3, a participant was defined as recovered based on two consecutive negative NP/OP PCR tests, clearance by a healthcare professional, or resolution of symptoms. Samples from collaborators originated in the United States, Italy and Spain and spanned both the acute and convalescent phases of COVID-19. The prospective study material was composed of cDNA or gDNA derived from T cells, B-cell-depleted T cells, or PBMCs. Deeply sampled blood TCRbeta repertoires from subjects exposed to, actively infected with, or recovered from COVID-19 were included in the dataset. The repertoires were made available in a free public database intended to serve as a resource for research on the immune response to SARS-CoV-2. Samples came from the ongoing ImmuneRACE study (first 160 participants) plus 1,254 subjects from 6 global collaborators. Sample metadata almost always included a de-identified subject ID, COVID-19 status, age in years and sex. Where HLA class I and class II types were available, the types were taken from metadata supplied by the sample provider, not from assay-based typing.

At the junction V is shortened by 8 bases and J by 5 bases; bases outside the gene matches: 13. The germline V gene yields MNHEY for CDR1 and SVGAGI for CDR2. Including the terminal cysteine and phenylalanine, the CDR3 comprises 15 residues. Kept here is only the CDR3 DNA, which spans 45 bases and is read in frame from base 1. The research as a whole found: The amount of clinical and demographic metadata varied by source and participant and was provided uncurated.

TCRbeta CDR3 regions were amplified from genomic DNA by means of the immunoSEQ Assay, a bias-controlled multiplex PCR. In the paper's pipeline: Nucleated cell counts per sample were estimated from amplification of reference gene primers within the assay. To quantify the absolute abundance of each unique TCRbeta CDR3 rearrangement, sequence reads were collapsed and filtered. Productive Simpson clonality was computed per sample as the square root of Simpson's diversity index over productive rearrangements. This immuneACCESS table, as held by TCRdb, lists in-frame sequences with V and J called but not all clones. Of the missing ones, under half trace to an unresolved V gene in checked studies; the others have no known cause. V and J calls and clone size are as listed in that table; D and trimming were resolved from the DNA. For this sample there are more than 200,000 clones; over 75% appear just once. The ten biggest clones cover approximately 7.2% of the sample.

As to this clone: Its antigen remains unidentified. No much larger clonotype is one base removed from it; base qualities were not supplied.

In the prospective study, participants were roughly 18 to 100 years old, resided in fewer than 25 geographic areas of the United States, and were enrolled through a virtual design. To assign participants to cohorts, the prospective study relied on clinical history that participants themselves reported in a screening survey and a study questionnaire. In the prospective study, whole blood, serum and a nasopharyngeal or oropharyngeal swab were collected from each participant by mobile phlebotomists. Prospective study participants could optionally give additional blood draws and questionnaires over a roughly two-month period. Before DNA extraction, blood samples from the prospective study were shipped at room temperature or frozen.

The receptor was derived from a man younger than 40 in a cohort exposed to, infected with or recovered from COVID-19 (not recorded which). The V gene is TRBV6-5 and the J gene is TRBJ2-5; 8 central nucleotides agree with TRBD1. Sequencing was done on a sample of PBMCs or T cells enriched from blood (not recorded which). The CDR3 region: CASGLDRASEETQYF. The nucleotide sequence is given as TGTGCCAGCGGATTGGACAGGGCTAGCGAGGAGACCCAGTACTTC.